Listed below are T cell receptor beta chains from one sample, sequenced in a study of response to subunit inactivated influenza vaccine. TCRdb fed the RT-PCR reads into MiXCR, producing one record per CDR3 protein. There are about 570,000 distinct CDR3 sequences in the sample; approximately 10% occur only once, and approximately 10% lies in the top ten. These data also formed part of another study, on T cells expressing NK-cell markers.

Sequencing was performed on PBMCs from blood, taken on the day of vaccination. The receptors were gathered from a man aged 50 to 59 who received an inactivated influenza vaccine. The CDR3 runs from the conserved cysteine through the conserved F or W. Each record gives: V gene, clone size, D gene, J gene, CDR3 DNA, CDR3 protein. The D gene is left open where the match is weak. Clone size appears in some rows only: once, few, many, or a class for an expanded clone.

>TRBV29-1|NA|TRBD1|TRBJ2-3
TGCAGCGTTGGGGCACAGGGGCAGACAGATACGCAGTATTTT
CSVGAQGQTDTQYF
>TRBV2|few|NA|TRBJ1-2
TGTGCCAGCAGTTTTGGGCCGCCCTCCTATGGCTACACCTTC
CASSFGPPSYGYTF
>TRBV7-2|few|TRBD2|TRBJ2-5
TGTGCCAGCAGTAATCCTAGCGGGAGAGAGACCCAGTACTTC
CASSNPSGRETQYF
>TRBV5-1|NA|TRBD1|TRBJ2-2
TGCGCCAGCAGCTTGAGCCGGGACAGGGGCACCGGGGAGCTGTTTTTT
CASSLSRDRGTGELFF
>TRBV10-3|many|NA|TRBJ2-7
TGTGCCATCAAGGATAGGACGGCCAACGAGCAGTACTTC
CAIKDRTANEQYF
>TRBV28|NA|NA|TRBJ2-3
TGTGCCAGCAGTTCCCCTCCCGGGAGACGCACAGATACGCAGTATTTT
CASSSPPGRRTDTQYF
>TRBV20-1|many|TRBD1|TRBJ2-7
TGCAGTGCGATCGACAGGGACAGTAGCTACGAGCAGTACTTC
CSAIDRDSSYEQYF
>TRBV6-5|few|NA|TRBJ1-5
TGTGCCAGCAGTTACTCGACGGCCGATCAGCCCCAGCATTTT
CASSYSTADQPQHF
>TRBV6-5|few|NA|TRBJ2-1
TGTGCCAGCAGTTACTCTCTAGCATTCGGTGAGCAGTTCTTC
CASSYSLAFGEQFF
>TRBV7-2|NA|TRBD2|TRBJ2-1
TGTGCCAGCAGCTTAGTCGCCGGGAGGGTATACAATGAGCAGTTCTTC
CASSLVAGRVYNEQFF
>TRBV6-2/TRBV6-3|NA|TRBD2|TRBJ2-6
TGTGCCAGCAGAGGGGGCGGGAGGGATCGGTCTGGGGCCAACGTCCTGACTTTC
CASRGGGRDRSGANVLTF
>TRBV5-6|NA|NA|TRBJ2-3
TGTGCCAGCAAAGGTCTAGGCACAGATACGCAGTATTTT
CASKGLGTDTQYF
>TRBV3-1|NA|NA|TRBJ1-5
TGTGCCAGCAGCCAGGCCGGGACAAGCAATCAGCCCCAGCATTTT
CASSQAGTSNQPQHF
>TRBV18|many|NA|TRBJ1-6
TGTGCCAGCTCACTTCTACCGGGACAAAATAATTCACCCCTCCACTTT
CASSLLPGQNNSPLHF
>TRBV20-1|few|TRBD1|TRBJ2-1
TGCAGGGGGGGACAGGCCAATGAGCAGTTCTTC
CRGGQANEQFF
>TRBV20-1|NA|NA|TRBJ1-3
TGCAGTGCTAGTGAGCAGGGCTACTCTGGAAACACCATATATTTT
CSASEQGYSGNTIYF
>TRBV4-3|NA|TRBD2|TRBJ2-3
TGCGCCAGCAGCCAATCACCTAGCGGGGTTAGCACAGATACGCAGTATTTT
CASSQSPSGVSTDTQYF
>TRBV28|NA|TRBD2|TRBJ2-3
TGTGCCAGCAGTTTAGGCGGGAGGCCTAGATGGACAGATACGCAGTATTTT
CASSLGGRPRWTDTQYF
>TRBV7-2|few|NA|TRBJ1-4
TGTGCCAGCAGCTTTCAGGGTTTGACTAATGAAAAACTGTTTTTT
CASSFQGLTNEKLFF
>TRBV5-5|NA|NA|TRBJ1-3
TGTGCCAGCAGTTCTATTTCAGGGGAATCTACTGGAAACACCATATATTTT
CASSSISGESTGNTIYF
>TRBV29-1|many|NA|TRBJ1-2
TGCAGCGTCGGACAGACCTATGGCTACACCTTC
CSVGQTYGYTF
>TRBV5-1|NA|TRBD1|TRBJ1-1
TGCGCCAGCAGCTTGGTACAGGGGATGAACACTGAAGCTTTCTTT
CASSLVQGMNTEAFF
>TRBV4-2|NA|NA|TRBJ1-5
TGTGCCAGCAGCCAAGATGAGACAACCAGCAATCAGCCCCAGCATTTT
CASSQDETTSNQPQHF
>TRBV20-1|NA|TRBD2|TRBJ2-2
TGCAGTGCATGGGGACCGGGAGGGTCGTCGGGGGAGCTGTTTTTT
CSAWGPGGSSGELFF
>TRBV4-1|many|TRBD1|TRBJ2-1
TGCGCCAGCAGTCGAACTCCGGGACAGGGAGTATACAATGAGCAGTTCTTC
CASSRTPGQGVYNEQFF
>TRBV5-1|many|TRBD2|TRBJ2-4
TGCGCCAGCAGCTCTCTACTTGCGGGGGGAGCCAAAAACATTCAGTACTTC
CASSSLLAGGAKNIQYF
>TRBV12-3/TRBV12-4|many|TRBD1|TRBJ2-1
TGTGCCAGCAGCCCGGGACAGGGGGCTTACAATGAGCAGTTCTTC
CASSPGQGAYNEQFF
>TRBV6-1|NA|TRBD1|TRBJ1-1
TGTGCCAGCAGCTCCGGGACAGGGGGCCCACCGACATTT
CASSSGTGGPPTF
>TRBV5-1|NA|TRBD2|TRBJ2-1
TGCGCCAGCAGCTTGGCCGTTGCTAGCGGAACCTACAATGAGCAGTTCTTC
CASSLAVASGTYNEQFF
>TRBV6-1|NA|TRBD1|TRBJ2-5
TGTGCCAGCAGTCTGACAGGGGCCTCCCAAGAGACCCAGTACTTC
CASSLTGASQETQYF
>TRBV5-5|NA|NA|TRBJ2-1
TGTGCCAGCAGCTTGTGGGCGGGGGCCAACTCCTACAATGAGCAGTTCTTC
CASSLWAGANSYNEQFF
>TRBV30|few|NA|TRBJ1-1
TGTGCCTGGAGTGTGCCGAGGGGGGGCTGGAACACTGAAGCTTTCTTT
CAWSVPRGGWNTEAFF
>TRBV6-2/TRBV6-3|few|NA|TRBJ2-2
TGTGCCAGCCGGGTCCTCCGTAGCACCGGGGAGCTGTTTTTT
CASRVLRSTGELFF
>TRBV4-3|few|NA|TRBJ2-1
TGCGCCAGCAGCCAAGTAAGGGTAAGGGGCAATGAGCAGTTCTTC
CASSQVRVRGNEQFF
>TRBV6-1|few|TRBD1|TRBJ2-7
TGTGCCAGCAATAAACAGGGGAAAATGTACGAGCAGTACTTC
CASNKQGKMYEQYF
>TRBV12-3/TRBV12-4|NA|NA|TRBJ2-5
TGTGCCAGCAGCCCCGTGGGGGGGACCCAGTACTTC
CASSPVGGTQYF
>TRBV19|NA|TRBD1|TRBJ2-1
TGTGCCAGTAGTATGGGGACAGGGTGGTCTAATGAGCAGTTCTTC
CASSMGTGWSNEQFF
>TRBV7-6|NA|TRBD2|TRBJ2-2
TGTGCCAGCAGCCTTGCCCCTAGCGGGGGCGGGGAGCTGTTTTTT
CASSLAPSGGGELFF
>TRBV7-2|few|NA|TRBJ2-5
TGTGCCAGCAGCTTAGCTCCGAGTTTGGGTCGGTCCCAAGAGACCCAGTACTTC
CASSLAPSLGRSQETQYF
>TRBV20-1|NA|NA|TRBJ2-7
TGCAGTGCTAGAGATTTGGACAGTAACTACGAGCAGTACTTC
CSARDLDSNYEQYF
>TRBV4-1|NA|NA|TRBJ2-5
TGCGCCAGCAGCCAAGATTGGGGCACAGGGGAGACCCAGTACTTC
CASSQDWGTGETQYF
>TRBV28|few|NA|TRBJ2-2
TGTGCCAGCAGTTTGTTGGGGCTCACCGGGGAGCTGTTTTTT
CASSLLGLTGELFF
>TRBV15|NA|TRBD1|TRBJ2-2
TGTGCCACCTCTCGACCGGGGCCAGGACAGGGAGTTACCGGGGAGCTGTTTTTT
CATSRPGPGQGVTGELFF
>TRBV15|NA|NA|TRBJ2-3
TGTGCCACCAGCAGAGATTCAGCGGGCGCGGTCACAGATACGCAGTATTTT
CATSRDSAGAVTDTQYF
>TRBV12-3/TRBV12-4|NA|NA|TRBJ2-2
TGTGCCAGCAGTTTACGTCAGGGTCGTGGTACCGGGGAGCTGTTTTTT
CASSLRQGRGTGELFF
>TRBV28|many|NA|TRBJ2-5
TGTGCCAGCAGTTTACTAGGGAGGCAAGAGACCCAGTACTTC
CASSLLGRQETQYF
>TRBV12-3/TRBV12-4|few|TRBD2|TRBJ2-1
TGTGCCAGCAGGATGCGGACTAGGGAGTTCTTC
CASRMRTREFF
>TRBV7-9|few|TRBD2|TRBJ2-1
TGTGCCAGCAGCATCGGACTAGCGGGGAGCTCCTACAATGAGCAGTTCTTC
CASSIGLAGSSYNEQFF
>TRBV10-3|NA|NA|TRBJ2-3
TGTGCCGCCAGAAGCGGACGATCCGGAGATACGCAGTTTTTT
CAARSGRSGDTQFF
>TRBV27|NA|NA|TRBJ2-7
TGTGCCAGCAGTTTATCTGAACAGGGGGGGTCCTACGAGCAGTACTTC
CASSLSEQGGSYEQYF
>TRBV20-1|few|NA|TRBJ2-2
TGCAGTGCTAGAGACCAGGGTGGTTCCGGGGAGCTGTTTTTT
CSARDQGGSGELFF
>TRBV29-1|NA|TRBD1|TRBJ1-2
TGCAGCGTTGGACAGGGGCAGGGCTATGGCTACACCTTC
CSVGQGQGYGYTF
>TRBV6-5|few|NA|TRBJ2-7
TGTGCCAGCAGTTTTAGAGCGGTGGTAAACGAGCAGTACTTC
CASSFRAVVNEQYF
>TRBV6-2/TRBV6-3|NA|NA|TRBJ2-1
TGTGCCAGCAGTTACCAGCGGCCCAATGAGCAGTTCTTC
CASSYQRPNEQFF